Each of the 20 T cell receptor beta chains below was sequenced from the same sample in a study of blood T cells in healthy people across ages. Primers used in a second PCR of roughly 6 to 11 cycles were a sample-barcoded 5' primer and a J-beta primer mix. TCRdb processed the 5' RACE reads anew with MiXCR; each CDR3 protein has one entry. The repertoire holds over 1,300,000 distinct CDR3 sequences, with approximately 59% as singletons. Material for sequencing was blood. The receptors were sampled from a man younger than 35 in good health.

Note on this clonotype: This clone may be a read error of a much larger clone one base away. CDR3 residues: CASSLAPYDEQFF. DNA of the CDR3: TGTGCCAGCAGCTTAGCGCCCTACGATGAGCAGTTCTTC. The chain is built from TRBV7-8 and TRBJ2-1; no clear D gene. The CDR3 contains 13 residues. Germline V gene data show CDR1 as SGHVS and CDR2 as FQNEAQ.

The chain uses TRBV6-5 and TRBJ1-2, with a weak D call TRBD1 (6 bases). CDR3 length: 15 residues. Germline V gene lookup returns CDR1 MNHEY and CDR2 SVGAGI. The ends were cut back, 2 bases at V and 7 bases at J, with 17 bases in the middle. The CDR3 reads CASSYDVGGTGGYTF. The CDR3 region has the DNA TGTGCCAGCAGTTACGACGTAGGGGGAACAGGTGGCTACACCTTC.

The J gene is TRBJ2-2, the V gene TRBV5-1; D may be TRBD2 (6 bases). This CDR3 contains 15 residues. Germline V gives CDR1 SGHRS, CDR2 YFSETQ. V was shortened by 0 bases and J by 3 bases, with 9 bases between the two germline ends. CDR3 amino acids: CASSLAGVDTGELFF. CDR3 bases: TGCGCCAGCAGCTTGGCGGGGGTCGACACCGGGGAGCTGTTTTTT.

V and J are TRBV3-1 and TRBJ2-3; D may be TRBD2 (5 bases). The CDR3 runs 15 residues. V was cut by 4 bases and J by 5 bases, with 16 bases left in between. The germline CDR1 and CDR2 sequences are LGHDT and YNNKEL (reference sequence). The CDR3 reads CASSLRTEVGDTQYF. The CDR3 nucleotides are TGTGCCAGCAGCCTTCGGACTGAGGTGGGAGATACGCAGTATTTT.

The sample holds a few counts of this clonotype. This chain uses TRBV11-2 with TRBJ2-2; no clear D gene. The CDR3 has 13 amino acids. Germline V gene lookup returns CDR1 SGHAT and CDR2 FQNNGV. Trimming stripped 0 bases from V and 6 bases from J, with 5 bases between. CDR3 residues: CASSLDRSGELFF. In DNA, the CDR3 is TGTGCCAGCAGCTTAGATCGGTCCGGGGAGCTGTTTTTT.

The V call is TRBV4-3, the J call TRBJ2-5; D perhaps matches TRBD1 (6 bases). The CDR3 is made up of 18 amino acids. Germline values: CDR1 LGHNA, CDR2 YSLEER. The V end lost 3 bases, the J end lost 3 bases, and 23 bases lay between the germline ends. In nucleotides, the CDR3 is TGCGCCAGCAGCCAGGGGTTTGGATTAAGGACAGTGGAAGAGACCCAGTACTTC. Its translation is CASSQGFGLRTVEETQYF.

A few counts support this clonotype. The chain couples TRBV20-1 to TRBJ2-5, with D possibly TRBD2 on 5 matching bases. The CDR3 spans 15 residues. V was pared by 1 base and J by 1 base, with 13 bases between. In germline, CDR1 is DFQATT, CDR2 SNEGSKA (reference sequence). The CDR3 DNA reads TGCAGTGCTAGAGCCCGAGCGGCAAGCCAAGAGACCCAGTACTTC. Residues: CSARARAASQETQYF.

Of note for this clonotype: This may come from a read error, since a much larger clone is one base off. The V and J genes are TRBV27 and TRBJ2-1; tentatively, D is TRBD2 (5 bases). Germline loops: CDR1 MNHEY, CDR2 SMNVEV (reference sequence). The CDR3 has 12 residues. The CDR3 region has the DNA TGTGCCAGCAGTCGGACTGGCAATAAGCAGTTCTTC. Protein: CASSRTGNKQFF.

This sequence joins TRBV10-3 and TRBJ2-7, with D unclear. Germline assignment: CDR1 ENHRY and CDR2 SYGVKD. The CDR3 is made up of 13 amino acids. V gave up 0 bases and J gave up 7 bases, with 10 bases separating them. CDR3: CAISESNVGEQYF. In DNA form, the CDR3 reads TGTGCCATCAGTGAGTCGAACGTGGGAGAGCAGTACTTC.

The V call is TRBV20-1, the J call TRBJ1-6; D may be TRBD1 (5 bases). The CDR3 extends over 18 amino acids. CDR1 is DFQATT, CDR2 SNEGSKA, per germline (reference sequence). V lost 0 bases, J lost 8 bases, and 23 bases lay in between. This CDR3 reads CSARDLRRQNTLDSPLHF. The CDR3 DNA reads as TGCAGTGCTAGAGATCTCCGTAGACAGAACACGTTGGATTCACCCCTCCACTTT.

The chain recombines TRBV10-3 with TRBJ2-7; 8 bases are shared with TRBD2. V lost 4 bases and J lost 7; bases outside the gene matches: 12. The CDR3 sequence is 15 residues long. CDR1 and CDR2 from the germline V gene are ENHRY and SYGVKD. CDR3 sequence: CAISVSSGNPHEQYF. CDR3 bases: TGTGCCATCAGTGTAAGTAGCGGGAATCCCCATGAGCAGTACTTC.

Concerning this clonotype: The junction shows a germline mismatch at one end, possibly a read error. The DNA for the CDR3 is TGTGCCAGCAGCTTAGCGGGGACTAGCGGCGCAGATACGCAGTATTTT. Translated: CASSLAGTSGADTQYF. The chain employs TRBV12-3 or TRBV12-4 and TRBJ2-3, with 11 bases lining up with TRBD2. CDR3 length: 16 amino acids.

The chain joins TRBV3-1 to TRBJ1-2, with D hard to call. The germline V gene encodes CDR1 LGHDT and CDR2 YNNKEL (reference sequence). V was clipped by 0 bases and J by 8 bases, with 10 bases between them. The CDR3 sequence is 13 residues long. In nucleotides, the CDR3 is TGTGCCAGCAGCCAAGATTTGACTGGGGGCTACACCTTC. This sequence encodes CASSQDLTGGYTF. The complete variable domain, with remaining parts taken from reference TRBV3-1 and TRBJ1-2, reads DTAVSQTPKYLVTQMGNDKSIKCEQNLGHDTMYWYKQDSKKFLKIMFSYNNKELIINETVPNRFSPKSPDKAHLNLHINSLELGDSAVYFCASSQDLTGGYTFGSGTRLTVV.

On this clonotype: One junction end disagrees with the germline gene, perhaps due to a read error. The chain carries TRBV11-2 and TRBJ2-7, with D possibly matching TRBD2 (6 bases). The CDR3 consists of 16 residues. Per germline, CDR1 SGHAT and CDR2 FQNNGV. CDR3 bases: TGTGTCAGCAGCTTAATTCTGGAGGGGAGCTCCTACGAGCAGTACTTC. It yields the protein CVSSLILEGSSYEQYF.

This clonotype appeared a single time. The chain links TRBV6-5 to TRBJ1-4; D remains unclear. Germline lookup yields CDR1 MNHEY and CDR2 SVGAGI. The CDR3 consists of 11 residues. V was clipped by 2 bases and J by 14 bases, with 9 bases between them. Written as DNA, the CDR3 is TGTGCCAGCAGTTACGGCGGGGATCTGTTTTTT. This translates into CASSYGGDLFF.

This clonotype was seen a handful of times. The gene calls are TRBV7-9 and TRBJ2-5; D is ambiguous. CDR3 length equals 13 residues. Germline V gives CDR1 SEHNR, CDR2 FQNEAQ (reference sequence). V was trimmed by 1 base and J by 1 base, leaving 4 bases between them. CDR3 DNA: TGTGCCAGCAGCTTAGAGCCCCAAGAGACCCAGTACTTC. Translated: CASSLEPQETQYF.

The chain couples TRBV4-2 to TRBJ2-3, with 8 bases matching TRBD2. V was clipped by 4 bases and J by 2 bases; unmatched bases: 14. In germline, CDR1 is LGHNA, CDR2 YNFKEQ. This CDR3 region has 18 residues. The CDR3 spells CASSPEIVLAELTDTQYF. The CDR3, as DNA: TGTGCCAGCAGCCCGGAAATTGTACTAGCGGAGCTCACAGATACGCAGTATTTT.

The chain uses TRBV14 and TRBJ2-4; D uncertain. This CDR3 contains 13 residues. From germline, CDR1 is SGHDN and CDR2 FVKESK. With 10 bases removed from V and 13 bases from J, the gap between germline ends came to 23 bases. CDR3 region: CATASWVNNEQYF. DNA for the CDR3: TGTGCCACAGCGTCGTGGGTAAACAATGAGCAGTACTTC.

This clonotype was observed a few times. CDR3 DNA: TGTGCCAGCACTCCCTTCCTGGACAGGACTCTTAATGAGCAGTTCTTC. Translating gives CASTPFLDRTLNEQFF. The chain links TRBV27 to TRBJ2-1; TRBD1 matches 7 bases. CDR1 is MNHEY and CDR2 is SMNVEV in the germline V gene (reference sequence). This CDR3 has 16 residues. J gave up 7 bases and V 7 bases, and 16 bases lay outside the gene matches.

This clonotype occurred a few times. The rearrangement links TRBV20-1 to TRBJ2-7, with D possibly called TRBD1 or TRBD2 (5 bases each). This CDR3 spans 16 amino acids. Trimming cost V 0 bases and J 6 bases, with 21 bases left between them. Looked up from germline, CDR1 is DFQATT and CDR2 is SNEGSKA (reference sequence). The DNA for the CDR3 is TGCAGTGCTAGAGAAGGGACCCTAGCCCCCGCGGGCGAGCAGTACTTC. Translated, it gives CSAREGTLAPAGEQYF.